The 24 T cell receptor beta chains below come from one sample, sequenced in a study of PD-L1 blockade in urothelial cancer. Time point meaning: peripheral blood 6 weeks after treatment start. The repertoire was sequenced with immunoSEQ multiplex PCR; TCRdb's copy has only in-frame clones and lacks some. The repertoire holds 35,000 to 55,000 clones, 83% seen once, with about 15% in the top ten. The specimen was PBMCs, collected around atezolizumab (anti-PD-L1) treatment. All receptors come from a man aged 60 to 69 with urothelial cancer.

The CDR3 sequence is CASSGDRSSYNEQFF. For the CDR3, the DNA is TGCGCCAGCAGTGGCGATAGGAGCTCCTACAATGAGCAGTTCTTC. The genes are TRBV10-2 and TRBJ2-1; no firm D call. The V gene lost 4 bases and the J gene lost 0 bases, with 10 bases spanning the gap. Germline V gene data show CDR1 as WSHSY and CDR2 as SAAADI. The CDR3 extends over 15 amino acids.

This chain uses TRBV12-1 with TRBJ2-5; no DNA check was done on the table's D call, TRBD2. TRBV12-1 is described as a pseudogene. The CDR3 length is 13 residues. CDR3 nucleotide sequence: TGTGCCAGCAGCCGACTAGCGGAAGAGACCCAGTACTTC. Protein product: CASSRLAEETQYF.

The chain is built from TRBV6-4 and TRBJ1-5; no clear D. V gave up 3 bases and J gave up 6 bases, with 9 bases separating them. CDR3 size: 13 residues. Germline assignment: CDR1 MRHNA and CDR2 SNTAGT. This chain's CDR3 is CASSERLGQPQHF. CDR3 nucleotides: TGTGCCAGCAGTGAGCGCCTAGGTCAGCCCCAGCATTTT.

The V and J genes are TRBV28 and TRBJ2-7, with 9 bases fitting TRBD1. Trimming at V came to 1 base and at J to 2 bases, leaving 3 bases not matched to a gene. Germline CDR1 and CDR2: MDHEN and SYDVKM. The CDR3 spans 15 residues. CDR3 DNA: TGTGCCAGCAGTTTATCCGGGACAGGGACCTACGAGCAGTACTTC. Amino acid sequence: CASSLSGTGTYEQYF.

The V and J genes are TRBV28 and TRBJ2-7; possible D gene TRBD2, 6 bases. The CDR3 length is 13 residues. The germline V gene encodes CDR1 MDHEN and CDR2 SYDVKM. With 6 bases removed from V and 5 bases from J, the gap between germline ends came to 14 bases. Here the CDR3 reads CASREGPKDEQYF. For the CDR3, the DNA is TGTGCCAGCAGGGAGGGACCAAAAGACGAGCAGTACTTC.

This chain links TRBV11-2 with TRBJ2-7; the match to TRBD2 covers 8 bases. The V gene end was trimmed by 5 bases and the J gene end by 4 bases; junction bases not matched to a gene: 10. In germline, CDR1 is SGHAT, CDR2 FQNNGV. The CDR3 contains 15 residues. This CDR3 reads CASSPHSGDLYEQYF. CDR3 DNA sequence: TGTGCCAGCAGCCCACATAGCGGGGACCTGTACGAGCAGTACTTC.

The gene calls are TRBV18 and TRBJ1-6; a possible D gene is TRBD1 (6 bases). The CDR3 has 13 residues. Germline CDR1 KGHSH, CDR2 LQKENI. The V and J ends lost 3 bases and 13 bases respectively, with 13 bases between them. The CDR3 spells CASSPGGLGPLHF. The CDR3 DNA reads TGTGCCAGCTCACCGGGGGGGCTGGGCCCCCTCCACTTT.

The V call is TRBV29-1, the J call TRBJ1-3, with no clear D. Germline loops: CDR1 SQVTM, CDR2 ANQGSEA. V was clipped by 5 bases and J by 3 bases, with 8 bases between them. The CDR3 runs 12 residues. CDR3 region: CSVKQSGNTIYF. For the CDR3, the DNA is TGCAGCGTTAAACAGAGTGGAAACACCATATATTTT. Supplemented by reference TRBV29-1 and TRBJ1-3, the full variable domain reads SAVISQKPSRDICQRGTSLTIQCQVDSQVTMMFWYRQQPGQSLTLIATANQGSEATYESGFVIDKFPISRPNLTFSTLTVSNMSPEDSSIYLCSVKQSGNTIYFGEGSWLTVV.

In this sample, this clone turned up a few times. This rearrangement joins TRBV2 to TRBJ1-5; 7 bases map to TRBD1. With V trimmed by 6 bases and J by 7 bases, 12 bases remained unmatched. This CDR3 region has 15 residues. Per the germline V gene, CDR1 is SNHLY and CDR2 is FYNNEI. As DNA, the CDR3 is TGTGCCAGCAGCAGACAGGGCTCCCTTTCCCAGCCCCAGCATTTT. Residues: CASSRQGSLSQPQHF.

The chain combines TRBV9 with TRBJ1-1; weak D call: TRBD1 (6 bases). The CDR3 runs to 14 residues. V was cut by 0 bases and J by 6 bases, with 12 bases left in between. CDR1 is SGDLS and CDR2 is YYNGEE in the germline V gene. CDR3 loop: CASSVGDNFAEAFF. CDR3 bases: TGTGCCAGCAGCGTAGGGGACAACTTCGCTGAAGCTTTCTTT.

The V call is TRBV6-1, the J call TRBJ2-3; D not resolved. Germline V lookup: CDR1 MNHNS, CDR2 SASEGT. This CDR3 is 13 amino acids long. Trimming took 6 bases from V and 6 from J, leaving 13 bases between them. This CDR3 reads CASRAEQVDTQYF. CDR3 nucleotides: TGTGCCAGCAGGGCTGAGCAGGTGGATACGCAGTATTTT.

This clone appeared once. The CDR3 DNA follows: TGTGCCAGCAGCTTAGTTAGGGGGGCGGGGGCCCGTTACGAGCAGTACTTC. Amino acids: CASSLVRGAGARYEQYF. The rearrangement uses TRBV7-2 and TRBJ2-7; possible D gene TRBD2, 7 bases. CDR1 is SGHTA and CDR2 is FQGNSA in the germline V gene. The CDR3 loop spans 17 amino acids. The germline V and J ends were trimmed by 1 base and 4 bases, with 20 bases remaining between them.

The chain carries TRBV4-1 and TRBJ1-1; 7 bases map to TRBD1. The CDR3 loop spans 15 amino acids. Per the germline V gene, CDR1 is MGHRA and CDR2 is YSYEKL. V lost 4 bases, J lost 1 base, and 6 bases stayed unmatched. The CDR3 sequence: CASSPGTVRNTEAFF. The CDR3 nucleotides read TGCGCCAGCAGCCCAGGGACAGTCCGGAACACTGAAGCTTTCTTT.

This clone was detected a few times. Different DNA sequences within this sample yield the same CDR3. This chain links TRBV6-8 with TRBJ2-7; 8 bases line up with TRBD1. The V gene end was trimmed by 6 bases and the J gene end by 4 bases; junction bases not matched to a gene: 5. Germline V gene sequence: CDR1 MNHGY, CDR2 SAAAGT. This CDR3 has 13 residues. The DNA for the CDR3 is TGTGCCAGCAGGCAGGGGGCGGCATACGAGCAGTACTTC. Encoded protein: CASRQGAAYEQYF.

The V and J genes are TRBV28 and TRBJ1-5; unclear D gene. V was trimmed by 7 bases and J by 2 bases, leaving 18 bases between them. The CDR3 runs to 16 residues. Germline CDR1 reads MDHEN; CDR2 reads SYDVKM. CDR3 protein: CASTQVEGVGNQPQHF. The CDR3 bases are TGTGCCAGCACCCAGGTTGAAGGCGTTGGCAATCAGCCCCAGCATTTT.

The J gene is TRBJ2-1, the V gene TRBV6-1; 8 bases agree with TRBD2. Germline CDR1 and CDR2: MNHNS and SASEGT. The CDR3 runs to 15 residues. Germline trimming cut 0 bases from V and 10 bases from J; bases unmatched to any gene: 8. For the CDR3, the DNA is TGTGCCAGCAGTGAAGCGCGTCGGGGGGGCGAGGAGCAGTTCTTC. Residues: CASSEARRGGEEQFF.

The V and J genes are TRBV5-1 and TRBJ2-1, with TRBD2 matching 14 bases. The CDR3 has 19 residues. V gave up 3 bases and J gave up 0 bases; unmatched junction bases: 8. The germline V gene encodes CDR1 SGHRS and CDR2 YFSETQ. The CDR3 spells CASSYPTSGGVVSYNEQFF. The DNA for the CDR3 is TGCGCCAGCAGCTACCCGACTAGCGGGGGGGTCGTCTCCTACAATGAGCAGTTCTTC.

J is TRBJ2-7 and V is TRBV6-1, with D tentatively TRBD2 (6 bases). Germline-derived CDR1 and CDR2 are MNHNS and SASEGT. V dropped 3 bases and J dropped 3 bases, with 6 bases sitting between them. This CDR3 region has 12 residues. The CDR3 sequence: CASSEGGYEQYF. The DNA of the CDR3 is TGTGCCAGCAGTGAGGGGGGCTACGAGCAGTACTTC.

V and J are TRBV27 and TRBJ2-1; D is possibly TRBD2 (5 bases). This CDR3 comprises 13 residues. V was shortened by 5 bases and J by 9 bases, with 14 bases between the two germline ends. Germline V gene lookup returns CDR1 MNHEY and CDR2 SMNVEV (reference sequence). The CDR3 reads CASSPGIRGEQFF. CDR3 sequence (DNA): TGTGCCAGCAGTCCAGGTATTCGGGGTGAGCAGTTCTTC.

V and J are TRBV27 and TRBJ2-7, with 7 bases identical to TRBD2. The CDR3 length is 14 residues. CDR1 and CDR2 (germline): MNHEY, SMNVEV (reference sequence). With V trimmed by 0 bases and J by 6 bases, 5 bases remained unmatched. The CDR3 DNA reads as TGTGCCAGCAGTTTATCCGGACTAGTCGGCGAGCAGTACTTC. Residues: CASSLSGLVGEQYF.

This chain joins TRBV5-1 and TRBJ2-7; 10 bases are a match to TRBD1. There are 16 residues in the CDR3. Germline assignment: CDR1 SGHRS and CDR2 YFSETQ. V lost 0 bases, J lost 4 bases, and 7 bases stayed unmatched. For the CDR3, the DNA is TGCGCCAGCAGCTTGGGACAGGGGGCCCTAGGTTACGAGCAGTACTTC. This translates into CASSLGQGALGYEQYF.

The chain combines TRBV7-9 with TRBJ2-7; weak D call: TRBD2 (5 bases). CDR1 is SEHNR, CDR2 FQNEAQ, per germline (reference sequence). The ends were cut back, 3 bases at V and 0 bases at J, with 9 bases in the middle. The CDR3 is 14 residues long. CDR3: CASSFDTSSYEQYF. DNA of the CDR3: TGTGCCAGCAGCTTTGACACTAGCTCCTACGAGCAGTACTTC.

The gene calls are TRBV5-1 and TRBJ2-2; 11 bases map to TRBD1. This CDR3 contains 16 residues. Germline-derived CDR1 and CDR2 are SGHRS and YFSETQ. With V trimmed by 3 bases and J by 5 bases, 6 bases remained unmatched. CDR3 region: CASSSGDRGRTGELFF. The CDR3 DNA sequence: TGCGCCAGCAGCTCCGGGGACAGGGGGAGGACCGGGGAGCTGTTTTTT.

The J gene is TRBJ2-7, the V gene TRBV6-5; 9 bases map to TRBD2. Germline values: CDR1 MNHEY, CDR2 SVGAGI. The V and J ends lost 4 bases and 1 base, in that order; junction bases with no gene match: 8. The CDR3 loop spans 16 amino acids. The CDR3 reads CASSSRASGESYEQYF. CDR3 nucleotides: TGTGCCAGCAGTTCTCGCGCTAGCGGGGAATCCTACGAGCAGTACTTC.